One T cell receptor beta chain is described in this entry. This clonotype has just a few counts. The target of this receptor is not known. No much larger clonotype is one base removed from it; base qualities were not supplied. TCR beta CDR3 regions were amplified from RNA transcripts. The TCR CDR3 was subjected to a first round of RT-PCR using the HTBI primer set and the Qiagen OneStep RT-PCR kit. Libraries were constructed in a second round of multiplex PCR, after which size selection and purification were performed. Paired-end sequencing of the libraries was performed with 100 bp reads on an Illumina HiSeq2000. The original methods were these. Raw data were processed with SOAPnuke, discarding reads with adapters, uncalled bases, mean Phred below 15, or no exact constant-primer or identifier match. COPE v1.2.5 was used to merge the high-quality paired reads, and each unique nucleotide sequence was defined as a clonotype. Clonotypes were aligned to IMGT TRBV, TRBD and TRBJ reference segments using MiTCR v1.1. The analysis was restricted to V-J combinations with a frequency above 0.0001, which together covered approximately 99% of the repertoires. A TCS score was defined as the ratio between F50 (clonal expansion) and ExV (chaos), using BLOSUM62-based TCRdist between CDR3 peptides within each V-J. Welch's t-statistics and random forest reduced around 520 V-J features to 13, which were used in a naive Bayes classifier (R e1071). The public reads were reprocessed in TCRdb via fastp at Q25 and MiXCR, keeping in-frame beta chains. Every entry covers one CDR3 protein and lists the most common genes and DNA from its rows. These V and J calls are TCRdb output, not the study's own analysis. This sample comprises 500,000 to 650,000 distinct CDR3 sequences, about 14% of them detected only once. The top ten constitute approximately 12% of the sample.

The data are from a study of T cells in Graves' hyperthyroidism and ophthalmopathy (dated by TCRdb to the late 2010s). For the wider study: Peripheral blood samples were taken at the time of initial diagnosis, prior to any treatment. To identify TCR V-J signatures that set the groups apart, the researchers used a discovery cohort of about a hundred patients, made up of 43 with Graves' ophthalmopathy and some 56 with stable Graves' hyperthyroidism. Prospective prediction of ophthalmopathy was tested in an independent validation cohort consisting of roughly 19 hyperthyroidism patients and around 17 patients who later progressed to ophthalmopathy. The 100 or so discovery patients were divided at random into training and test sets in a 7:3 ratio. In addition, the study compared T-cell repertoires in thyroid tissue and in blood from about 6 Graves' hyperthyroidism patients. After sampling, hyperthyroidism patients received methimazole starting at 30 mg daily, and ophthalmopathy patients received high-dose intravenous methylprednisolone. The paper reports TCR Vbeta CDR3 sequencing of 140 or so peripheral blood samples: under 45 ophthalmopathy, roughly 74 hyperthyroidism and around 17 progressor patients. Points the paper makes about the study in general: No statistical method was used to set the sample size in advance, and investigators knew the group allocation. In validation, the model predicted progression to ophthalmopathy a median of about 5.9 months before onset, with about 71% sensitivity and roughly 73% specificity. Most expanded thyroid clonotypes (frequency above 0.001) were also found in blood, which suggests that blood repertoires may mirror thyroid immune responses. Ophthalmopathy was separated from stable hyperthyroidism by a 13 V-J signature model, with approximately 89% sensitivity and 81% to 82% specificity obtained in cross-validation and 80%/75% obtained in testing.

Ophthalmopathy patients had moderately to severely active disease, Clinical Activity Score of at least 3, NOSPECS grade of at least 4, and duration under 3 months. Patients with uncontrolled infections, other autoimmune diseases, pregnancy or lactation were excluded. Clinical symptoms, serum thyroxine and TRAb, thyroid ultrasound, and orbital computed tomography formed the basis for the diagnoses. Ficoll-Paque density gradient centrifugation was used to isolate PBMCs from approximately 11 ml of fresh peripheral blood. Total RNA was extracted with Trizol reagent, and quality was checked on an Agilent 2100 Bioanalyzer. Sequencing used blood. The source is a woman aged 45-65 years with Graves' ophthalmopathy.

The CDR3 is CSAREGTSGMYEQYF. The nucleotides read TGCAGTGCTAGAGAGGGGACTAGCGGGATGTACGAGCAGTACTTC. The rearrangement joined TRBV20-1 to TRBJ2-7, and 13 junction bases match TRBD2. Looking up the germline V gene (reference sequence) yields CDR1 DFQATT and CDR2 SNEGSKA. V trim: 0 bases; J trim: 4 bases; unmatched bases: 3. The CDR3, from cysteine to phenylalanine, totals 15 residues. The only DNA kept is the CDR3, 45 bases in frame from the first base.